These 32 T cell receptor beta chains came from one sample sequenced in a study of shared clonotypes between healthy human individuals. Sequencing used immunoSEQ multiplex PCR; TCRdb keeps in-frame clones, though not all of them. The sample lists roughly 2.4 million clones, around 95% seen once, with over 0.1% in the top ten. Sequenced: naive CD4+ T cells sorted from blood. The subset is: CD45RA+ positively selected. These receptors were obtained from a young man in good health.

The chain combines TRBV10-3 with TRBJ1-6; 8 bases line up with TRBD1. The CDR3 contains 16 residues. Germline V gene data show CDR1 as ENHRY and CDR2 as SYGVKD. The junction had 6 bases not matched to a gene; V was cut back by 6 bases and J by 2 bases. The CDR3 spells CAIREQGEPYNSPLHF. The CDR3 DNA reads TGTGCCATCAGGGAACAGGGGGAACCCTATAATTCACCCCTCCACTTT.

The chain joins TRBV4-1 to TRBJ2-4, with 11 bases aligning to TRBD2. This CDR3 has 16 amino acids. CDR1 and CDR2 from the germline V gene are MGHRA and YSYEKL. The trim removed 3 bases at V and 6 bases at J, leaving 7 bases unmatched. CDR3 region: CASSQDVAGGINIQYF. The CDR3 DNA is TGCGCCAGCAGCCAGGACGTAGCGGGAGGGATAAACATTCAGTACTTC.

Details on this clone: The same CDR3 can be traced to other DNA sequences in this sample. The rearrangement links TRBV5-1 to TRBJ2-7; the D gene is possibly TRBD2 (6 bases). Deletions cut 0 bases from V and 2 bases from J, with 9 bases between. The germline gives CDR1 SGHRS, CDR2 YFSETQ. The CDR3 is made up of 14 amino acids. The CDR3 coding sequence is TGCGCCAGCAGCTTGGGCCCGGGAGCCTACGAGCAGTACTTC. Translating it yields CASSLGPGAYEQYF.

The rearrangement uses TRBV29-1 and TRBJ2-2; possible D gene TRBD1, 5 bases. Per germline, CDR1 SQVTM and CDR2 ANQGSEA. The CDR3 totals 15 residues. Trimming left V 7 bases short and J 1 base short, with 16 bases between. This chain's CDR3 is CSATPGAVNTGELFF. CDR3 in DNA: TGCAGCGCGACACCTGGGGCTGTGAACACCGGGGAGCTGTTTTTT.

The chain is built from TRBV28 and TRBJ2-5; D remains unclear. Germline CDR1 and CDR2: MDHEN and SYDVKM. The CDR3 covers 13 residues. V lost 7 bases and J 7 bases, leaving 16 bases between the germline ends. The CDR3 sequence is CASNLDRSGTQYF. CDR3 DNA sequence: TGTGCCAGCAACCTGGACCGCTCGGGGACCCAGTACTTC.

DNA of the CDR3: TGTGCCTGGAGTCTCAGGGGATCGAATCAGCCCCAGCATTTT. This codes for CAWSLRGSNQPQHF. The chain uses TRBV30 and TRBJ1-5, with TRBD1 as a possible D gene (6 bases). The CDR3 has 14 amino acids. The germline V gene has CDR1 GTSNPN and CDR2 SVGIG (reference sequence). Trimming took off 2 bases at V and 4 bases at J, with 12 bases between the two ends.

The chain employs TRBV30 and TRBJ2-1; 11 bases fit TRBD2. The CDR3 has 17 amino acids. Trimming at V came to 2 bases and at J to 8 bases, leaving 14 bases not matched to a gene. Germline CDR1 GTSNPN, CDR2 SVGIG (reference sequence). The CDR3 DNA reads TGTGCCTGGAGTTCACTCCGCCTAGCGGGGGGAGGGCATGAGCAGTTCTTC. Translation gives CAWSSLRLAGGGHEQFF.

This sequence joins TRBV11-2 and TRBJ2-5; 7 nucleotides agree with TRBD2. V dropped 3 bases and J dropped 9; count of bases not matched to a gene: 13. The CDR3 runs 15 residues. Germline values: CDR1 SGHAT, CDR2 FQNNGV. CDR3 residues: CASSLSRSGGGAQYF. CDR3 DNA sequence: TGTGCCAGCAGCTTGAGCAGGTCGGGAGGAGGGGCCCAGTACTTC.

This chain links TRBV10-3 with TRBJ1-2; 7 nucleotides match TRBD1. CDR3 length: 12 residues. CDR1 ENHRY and CDR2 SYGVKD come from the germline V gene. The junction had 4 bases not matched to a gene; V was cut back by 4 bases and J by 8 bases. CDR3 amino acids: CAISGEGGGYTF. The CDR3, as DNA: TGTGCCATCAGTGGGGAAGGGGGCGGCTACACCTTC.

The V gene is TRBV7-9, the J gene TRBJ1-1; 7 bases line up with TRBD1. Germline CDR1 and CDR2: SEHNR and FQNEAQ (reference sequence). There are 13 residues in the CDR3. With 1 base clipped from V and 8 bases from J, the junction kept 4 bases outside the gene matches. DNA for the CDR3: TGTGCCAGCAGCTTAGGGACCAGGGGGGAAGCTTTCTTT. Amino acid sequence: CASSLGTRGEAFF.

The rearrangement links TRBV29-1 to TRBJ1-1; TRBD1 aligns across 8 bases. CDR1 and CDR2 from the germline V gene are SQVTM and ANQGSEA. J was trimmed by 6 bases and V by 6 bases; bases with no gene match: 3. The CDR3 runs 11 residues. The CDR3 loop reads CSVEQGAEAFF. CDR3 DNA: TGCAGCGTCGAACAGGGGGCTGAAGCTTTCTTT.

This chain links TRBV30 with TRBJ1-2; perhaps TRBD1 as D (6 bases). This CDR3 is 13 amino acids long. The germline V gene has CDR1 GTSNPN and CDR2 SVGIG (reference sequence). The V gene lost 1 base and the J gene lost 6 bases, with 12 bases spanning the gap. CDR3 DNA sequence: TGTGCCTGGAGTGCCCAGACAGGAAATGGCTACACCTTC. This sequence encodes CAWSAQTGNGYTF.

The V and J genes are TRBV28 and TRBJ1-6, with D uncertain. This CDR3 has 17 residues. The V and J ends lost 4 bases and 11 bases respectively, with 24 bases between them. The V gene's germline CDR1 is MDHEN and CDR2 SYDVKM. As DNA, the CDR3 is TGTGCCAGCAGTTCTCTCGCCATCCGGGTAATAGAGACACCCCTCCACTTT. Protein product: CASSSLAIRVIETPLHF.

The genes are TRBV10-2 and TRBJ2-1, with 8 bases aligning to TRBD1. V lost 6 bases, J lost 4 bases, and 8 bases stayed unmatched. Germline loops: CDR1 WSHSY, CDR2 SAAADI. This CDR3 spans 15 amino acids. CDR3 residues: CASSARQGTYNEQFF. DNA of the CDR3: TGCGCCAGCAGCGCGAGACAGGGGACTTACAATGAGCAGTTCTTC.

V usage is TRBV18 and J usage is TRBJ1-5, with TRBD1 identical over 8 bases. There are 15 residues in the CDR3. Per germline, CDR1 KGHSH and CDR2 LQKENI. The trim removed 4 bases at V and 5 bases at J, leaving 7 bases unmatched. DNA of the CDR3: TGTGCCAGCTCACTCGGACAGGGCTTGGATCAGCCCCAGCATTTT. It translates to CASSLGQGLDQPQHF.

The CDR3 sequence: CASRQGGNEKLFF. In DNA form, the CDR3 reads TGTGCCAGCAGACAGGGAGGTAATGAAAAACTGTTTTTT. The J gene is TRBJ1-4, the V gene TRBV7-2; a weak D match, TRBD1 (6 bases). There are 13 residues in the CDR3. V lost 6 bases, J lost 4 bases, and 9 bases lay in between. Germline assignment: CDR1 SGHTA and CDR2 FQGNSA.

V is TRBV21-1 and J is TRBJ2-7; the table's D call, TRBD1, has no DNA check behind it. TRBV21-1 is shown as a pseudogene. CDR3 length: 19 residues. The CDR3 nucleotides are TGTGCCAGCAGCAAAGCGCTTTATCGGGACAGGGCGATTTCCTACGAGCAGTACTTC. Translation gives CASSKALYRDRAISYEQYF.

V is TRBV28 and J is TRBJ1-2; D is ambiguous. V dropped 7 bases and J dropped 5 bases, with 14 bases sitting between them. The CDR3 totals 13 residues. Per the germline V gene, CDR1 is MDHEN and CDR2 is SYDVKM. This chain's CDR3 is CASTPPTEYGYTF. The CDR3 region has the DNA TGTGCCAGCACTCCTCCTACGGAATATGGCTACACCTTC.

The chain recombines TRBV30 with TRBJ2-1, with D perhaps matching TRBD2 (5 bases). V gave up 5 bases and J gave up 0 bases, with 11 bases separating them. This CDR3 contains 14 residues. The V gene's germline CDR1 is GTSNPN and CDR2 SVGIG (reference sequence). The CDR3 here is CAWDTGISYNEQFF. For the CDR3, the DNA is TGTGCCTGGGATACCGGGATCTCCTACAATGAGCAGTTCTTC.

To note about this clone: The sample carries other DNA sequences with the same CDR3. The CDR3 region is CASSGQGSEQFF. In DNA form, the CDR3 reads TGTGCCAGTAGTGGACAGGGCAGTGAGCAGTTCTTC. The chain carries TRBV19 and TRBJ2-1; 8 nucleotides align to TRBD1. After removal of 5 bases from V and 9 bases from J, the junction contained 3 bases not matched to a gene. CDR1 is LNHDA, CDR2 SQIVND, per germline (reference sequence). This CDR3 contains 12 residues.

This rearrangement joins TRBV11-1 to TRBJ2-5; 8 positions match TRBD1. V lost 6 bases and J lost 2; bases outside the gene matches: 2. The CDR3 consists of 13 residues. Germline V gives CDR1 SGHAT, CDR2 FQDESV (reference sequence). The CDR3 DNA sequence: TGTGCCAGCAGTCGGGACAGGCAAGAGACCCAGTACTTC. Amino acids: CASSRDRQETQYF.

The sample holds one count of this clone. The chain joins TRBV5-1 to TRBJ2-1; either TRBD1 or TRBD2 may fit D (5 bases each). The CDR3 totals 13 residues. The ends were cut back, 4 bases at V and 6 bases at J, with 11 bases in the middle. CDR1 and CDR2 (germline): SGHRS, YFSETQ. In DNA form, the CDR3 reads TGCGCCAGCAGCACGGGACCACCCAATGAGCAGTTCTTC. Encoded protein: CASSTGPPNEQFF. The whole variable domain, remainder taken from reference TRBV5-1 and TRBJ2-1, is KAGVTQTPRYLIKTRGQQVTLSCSPISGHRSVSWYQQTPGQGLQFLFEYFSETQRNKGNFPGRFSGRQFSNSRSEMNVSTLELGDSALYLCASSTGPPNEQFFGPGTRLTVL.

The V call is TRBV5-6, the J call TRBJ1-6; 10 nucleotides agree with TRBD1. There are 18 residues in the CDR3. The V gene end was trimmed by 4 bases and the J gene end by 8 bases; junction bases not matched to a gene: 15. Looked up from germline, CDR1 is SGHDT and CDR2 is YYEEEE. The chain's CDR3 is CASSGDRGLPIYYSPLHF. The DNA for the CDR3 is TGTGCCAGCAGCGGTGACAGGGGGCTCCCTATATATTATTCACCCCTCCACTTT.

This chain joins TRBV7-8 and TRBJ1-6, with D hard to call. V lost 7 bases and J lost 7, with 17 bases in between. The CDR3 covers 15 residues. CDR1 and CDR2 (germline): SGHVS, FQNEAQ. CDR3 protein: CASTLYPAANSPLHF. DNA for the CDR3: TGTGCCAGCACCCTCTATCCGGCAGCCAATTCACCCCTCCACTTT.

The rearrangement uses TRBV28 and TRBJ2-7, with D possibly matching TRBD1 (5 bases). This CDR3 spans 11 amino acids. The V and J ends lost 6 bases and 9 bases respectively, with 12 bases between them. Germline-derived CDR1 and CDR2 are MDHEN and SYDVKM. As DNA, the CDR3 is TGTGCCAGCAGCCTGGGGCTAGTGCAGTACTTC. The encoded protein is CASSLGLVQYF.

The chain couples TRBV30 to TRBJ1-1; no firm D call. Germline V gives CDR1 GTSNPN, CDR2 SVGIG (reference sequence). V lost 4 bases and J 0 bases, leaving 9 bases between the germline ends. This CDR3 is built from 13 residues. The CDR3 coding sequence is TGTGCCTGGACTCCGGCCCTGAACACTGAAGCTTTCTTT. This translates into CAWTPALNTEAFF.

With regard to this clone: The sample carries other DNA sequences with the same CDR3. The rearrangement joins TRBV20-1 to TRBJ2-5; no firm D call. V dropped 5 bases and J dropped 3 bases, with 4 bases sitting between them. Per germline, CDR1 DFQATT and CDR2 SNEGSKA (reference sequence). This CDR3 region has 10 residues. CDR3 bases: TGCAGTGCTGCTAAAGAGACCCAGTACTTC. Translation gives CSAAKETQYF.

The chain uses TRBV6-5 and TRBJ1-1; a weak D match, TRBD1 (5 bases). V was clipped by 6 bases and J by 6 bases, with 11 bases between them. This CDR3 region has 12 residues. Germline CDR1 reads MNHEY; CDR2 reads SVGAGI. Written as DNA, the CDR3 is TGTGCCAGCAGCCGCGGGGCCGCTGAAGCTTTCTTT. Amino acid sequence: CASSRGAAEAFF.

This chain connects TRBV6-5 to TRBJ2-4, with D perhaps matching TRBD1 (5 bases). Trimming stripped 2 bases from V and 9 bases from J, with 11 bases between. The CDR3 totals 13 residues. Germline loops: CDR1 MNHEY, CDR2 SVGAGI. CDR3 in DNA: TGTGCCAGCAGTTACGTTAAAAGGGGCATTCAGTACTTC. Translation: CASSYVKRGIQYF.

V usage is TRBV5-1 and J usage is TRBJ2-7; D may be TRBD2 (7 bases). This CDR3 contains 16 residues. V was shortened by 0 bases and J by 3 bases, with 16 bases between the two germline ends. Germline CDR1 reads SGHRS; CDR2 reads YFSETQ. The CDR3 nucleotides are TGCGCCAGCAGCTTGGAAGGGGGGGCTCTCTTCTACGAGCAGTACTTC. It specifies CASSLEGGALFYEQYF.

This chain joins TRBV5-4 and TRBJ2-5; D perhaps matches TRBD1 (6 bases). Trimming took off 4 bases at V and 1 base at J, with 17 bases between the two ends. Germline CDR1 and CDR2: SGHNT and YYREEE (reference sequence). The CDR3 length is 16 residues. Here the CDR3 reads CASSGERPRGQETQYF. CDR3 nucleotide sequence: TGTGCCAGCAGCGGAGAACGGCCCAGGGGCCAAGAGACCCAGTACTTC.

This sequence joins TRBV6-1 and TRBJ2-3; D remains ambiguous. This CDR3 spans 13 amino acids. Trimming took 1 base from V and 8 from J, leaving 10 bases between them. Germline V gene data show CDR1 as MNHNS and CDR2 as SASEGT. In DNA, the CDR3 is TGTGCCAGCAGTGAAGGGCCGTCGGGTACGCAGTATTTT. It is translated as CASSEGPSGTQYF.